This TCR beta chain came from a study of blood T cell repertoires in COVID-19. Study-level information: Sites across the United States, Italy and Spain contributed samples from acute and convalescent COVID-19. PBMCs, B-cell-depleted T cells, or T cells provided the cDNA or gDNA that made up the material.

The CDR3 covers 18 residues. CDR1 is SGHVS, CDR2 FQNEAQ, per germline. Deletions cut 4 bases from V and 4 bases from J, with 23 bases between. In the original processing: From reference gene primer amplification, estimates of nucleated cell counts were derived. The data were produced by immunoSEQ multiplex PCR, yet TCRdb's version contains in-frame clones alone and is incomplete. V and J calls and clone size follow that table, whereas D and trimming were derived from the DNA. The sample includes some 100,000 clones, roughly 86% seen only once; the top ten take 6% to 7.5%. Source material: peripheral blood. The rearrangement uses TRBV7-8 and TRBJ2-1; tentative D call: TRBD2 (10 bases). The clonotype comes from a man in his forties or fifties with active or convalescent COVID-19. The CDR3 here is CASSWGQGRTSGYNEQFF. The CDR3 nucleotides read TGTGCCAGCAGCTGGGGACAGGGAAGGACTAGCGGTTACAATGAGCAGTTCTTC.